This T cell receptor beta chain was sequenced in a study of blood T cell repertoires in COVID-19. Study-wide context: T cells, B-cell-depleted T cells, or PBMCs supplied cDNA or gDNA.

Per germline, CDR1 MNHEY and CDR2 SVGEGT. The CDR3 spans 15 residues. V shed 5 bases and J 5 bases; nucleotides not matched to a gene: 6. Assay used: immunoSEQ multiplex PCR; TCRdb lists only in-frame clones, some missing. The repertoire holds 150,000 to 200,000 clones, with roughly 82% as singletons. The receptor was derived from a woman aged 25 to 39 with acute or convalescent COVID-19. Sequencing was carried out using peripheral blood. The genes are TRBV6-2 or TRBV6-3 and TRBJ1-5; TRBD1 agrees at 10 bases. CDR3: CASSPGQGFYQPQHF. The DNA of the CDR3 is TGTGCCAGCAGTCCGGGACAGGGGTTTTATCAGCCCCAGCATTTT.